The next 12 T cell receptor beta chains were all read from a single sample in a study of control samples from healthy donors and cancer patients. Libraries were prepared by immunoSEQ multiplex PCR; TCRdb keeps only in-frame clonotypes and omits some of them. The data contain some 79,000 clones, 90% to 95% of them singletons. Source material: PBMCs. These receptors all come from a woman aged 40 to 50 with lung cancer.

The chain has TRBV2 and TRBJ1-5; D remains unclear. The CDR3 runs 14 residues. Germline V lookup: CDR1 SNHLY, CDR2 FYNNEI. V shed 5 bases and J shed 1 base, with 9 bases lying between them. The CDR3: CASSQKVSNQPQHF. In DNA form, the CDR3 reads TGTGCCAGCAGTCAAAAAGTGAGCAATCAGCCCCAGCATTTT.

The V call is TRBV7-8, the J call TRBJ2-7, with a possible D match to TRBD1 (6 bases). CDR1 SGHVS and CDR2 FQNEAQ come from the germline V gene. The length of the CDR3 is 15 residues. V lost 1 base and J 7 bases, leaving 17 bases between the germline ends. In DNA, the CDR3 is TGTGCCAGCAGCTTAGGGTTATGGGGGCCGAGGGAGCAGTACTTC. This codes for CASSLGLWGPREQYF.

V and J are TRBV19 and TRBJ1-2, with D possibly matching TRBD1 (5 bases). Germline loops: CDR1 LNHDA, CDR2 SQIVND (reference sequence). V was cut by 1 base and J by 8 bases, with 17 bases left in between. This CDR3 has 15 amino acids. This chain's CDR3 is CASSIVRVPRDGYTF. The CDR3 bases are TGTGCCAGTAGTATAGTCAGGGTCCCCAGGGACGGCTACACCTTC.

The chain uses TRBV5-1 and TRBJ1-2; D gene unclear. The CDR3 length is 15 residues. CDR1 is SGHRS and CDR2 is YFSETQ in the germline V gene. Trimming removed 0 bases from V and 7 bases from J, with 16 bases in between. Here the CDR3 reads CASSLEGSLWGGYTF. The CDR3 coding sequence is TGCGCCAGCAGCTTGGAGGGATCCCTTTGGGGTGGCTACACCTTC.

This chain connects TRBV13 to TRBJ1-2; D is unresolved. The CDR3 is 15 residues long. The V end lost 5 bases, the J end lost 8 bases, and 21 bases lay between the germline ends. Germline V gene data show CDR1 as PRHDT and CDR2 as FYEKMQ (reference sequence). The chain's CDR3 is CASSLSKAIIRGYTF. The CDR3 DNA reads as TGTGCCAGCAGCCTATCCAAAGCCATTATTAGAGGCTACACCTTC.

V is TRBV5-1 and J is TRBJ1-1; 8 bases align to TRBD1. This CDR3 comprises 14 residues. Germline CDR1 and CDR2: SGHRS and YFSETQ. The trim removed 4 bases at V and 1 base at J, leaving 3 bases unmatched. CDR3 region: CASSSGQGNTEAFF. In DNA form, the CDR3 reads TGCGCCAGCAGCAGCGGACAGGGGAACACTGAAGCTTTCTTT.

The chain links TRBV19 to TRBJ2-7; perhaps TRBD1 as D (5 bases). The germline gives CDR1 LNHDA, CDR2 SQIVND (reference sequence). The CDR3 contains 17 residues. V was pared by 4 bases and J by 6 bases, with 25 bases between. The CDR3 sequence: CASSNVVGRGPIAEQYF. CDR3 nucleotide sequence: TGTGCCAGTAGTAATGTTGTCGGAAGGGGCCCCATTGCCGAGCAGTACTTC.

The V and J genes are TRBV7-2 and TRBJ1-1; tentatively, D is TRBD1 (6 bases). V gave up 5 bases and J gave up 8 bases, with 12 bases separating them. The CDR3 loop spans 12 amino acids. Germline CDR1 and CDR2: SGHTA and FQGNSA. CDR3 bases: TGTGCCAGCAGCCTTGGACAGCCCGAAGCTTTCTTT. Its translation: CASSLGQPEAFF.

This chain joins TRBV15 and TRBJ1-5, with D tentatively TRBD1 (5 bases). CDR3 length equals 15 residues. Per the germline V gene, CDR1 is LNHNV and CDR2 is YYDKDF (reference sequence). V gave up 5 bases and J gave up 2 bases, with 13 bases separating them. The DNA for the CDR3 is TGTGCCACCAGCGACGGGGGACGGGGCAATCAGCCCCAGCATTTT. The encoded protein is CATSDGGRGNQPQHF.

The chain combines TRBV5-6 with TRBJ1-2, with D tentatively TRBD1 (5 bases). Germline CDR1 SGHDT, CDR2 YYEEEE. This CDR3 is 15 amino acids long. V was cut by 5 bases and J by 4 bases, with 18 bases left in between. The CDR3 bases are TGTGCCAGCAGGATTGGGGGGTTAGGCGGCTATGGCTACACCTTC. It encodes CASRIGGLGGYGYTF. Full variable domain (outside the CDR3, taken from reference TRBV5-6 and TRBJ1-2): DAGVTQSPTHLIKTRGQQVTLRCSPKSGHDTVSWYQQALGQGPQFIFQYYEEEERQRGNFPDRFSGHQFPNYSSELNVNALLLGDSALYLCASRIGGLGGYGYTFGSGTRLTVV.

In nucleotides, the CDR3 is TGTGCCAGTAGTATGTGGGGGGACAACGACGAGCAGTACTTC. Encoded protein: CASSMWGDNDEQYF. The chain links TRBV19 to TRBJ2-7; D may be TRBD1 or TRBD2 (6 bases each). This CDR3 spans 14 amino acids. The V gene's germline CDR1 is LNHDA and CDR2 SQIVND (reference sequence). V was shortened by 3 bases and J by 5 bases, with 14 bases between the two germline ends.

V gene TRBV5-1 combines with J gene TRBJ2-7; 7 positions agree with TRBD1. This CDR3 region has 13 residues. With V trimmed by 3 bases and J by 2 bases, 2 bases remained unmatched. CDR1 is SGHRS and CDR2 is YFSETQ in the germline V gene. The CDR3 DNA follows: TGCGCCAGCAGCTCGGGACAGCCCTACGAGCAGTACTTC. Protein product: CASSSGQPYEQYF.